This T cell receptor (beta chain) was captured by sequencing in a study of cytomegalovirus exposure and HLA in healthy donors listed by TCRdb under 2017. With regard to the full study: An earlier analysis of roughly 500 of the donors reported roughly 300 Gb of sequence data and 120 million or so unique TCR beta sequences from approximately 180 million T cells. Across around 400 genotyped donors of the cohort, an average of approximately 220,000 unique TCR beta nucleotide sequences per donor were sequenced, and roughly a sixth of those sequences were non-productive. Donor age, sex, ethnicity and CMV serostatus were compiled together with the repertoire data. The genetic ancestry cluster associated with self-reported Caucasian donors included 81% of the 300 to 400 genotyped donors. To predict cytomegalovirus infection status, the study combined high-throughput TCR immunosequencing, statistical association of individual TCRs with disease status, and machine learning. An early release covering approximately 600 HLA-typed donors comprised around 300 gigabases of sequencing data and approximately 85 million unique TCR sequences. The T cell repertoires of about 700 subjects were profiled by immunosequencing and related to cytomegalovirus serostatus. The number of typed donors differed by locus: roughly 620-630 for A, B, C, DRB1 and DQB1; 500 to 550 for DQA1; fewer than 610 for DPA1; and some 470 for DPB1. In a later analysis, previously published TCR beta repertoires from some 640 donors were re-analyzed and high-resolution HLA genotyping was added so that TCR occurrence patterns could be studied. A separate validation cohort of 100 to 150 different subjects was used in addition to the approximately 700-subject first cohort. In the later analysis, no new phenotypic data were used to find candidate immune exposures; instead, reliance was placed on TCR beta sequences and their occurrence across donors. All discovery cohort repertoires had been generated on a single sequencing platform. The study aimed to test whether cataloging public T cell receptors could reveal signatures of past pathogen exposure. To decide whether each TCR beta V gene segment behaved as functional or pseudogenic, an earlier analysis of 587 of the donors relied on high-throughput TCR beta sequencing. Four to six DR-DQ haplotypes were handled as single units for association and clustering because linkage in the cohort was strong. In a later genetic analysis, genome-wide SNP genotypes for about 65% of the roughly 670 donors were used, and that subset was treated as a discovery cohort. Both class I and class II loci were covered by HLA typing, at four-digit resolution.

As regards this clone: Its antigen has not been determined. Qualities for individual bases were not recorded, and no much larger clone is one base off.

What the research found in general, with its limitations: In the study, 164 TCR beta chains were listed as associated with cytomegalovirus. The classifier was reported to diagnose cytomegalovirus status with high specificity and sensitivity in both the original and validation cohorts. In a later genetic analysis, fewer N-insertions in productive TCRs were reported among donors in an Asian-associated ancestry cluster than the 666-donor mean. In a later analysis, some 18,000 TCR beta sequences were associated with specific HLA alleles at a false discovery rate of 0.05. Broadly in line with IMGT annotations, most TCR beta V segments showed up in productive rearrangements about 87% or about 30% of the time in an earlier analysis of 587 of the donors. In vitro tests confirmed that three of the cytomegalovirus-associated TCR beta chains recognize cytomegalovirus antigens. When HLA alleles, especially DR and DQ, strongly co-occurred, attributing TCR associations to individual alleles was difficult. Most TCR sequences were seen in very few donors, while some public TCRs were found in many individuals. Because counts were too low, 15 to 20 rarely observed V segments, including chromosome 9 orphons, were left out of the earlier analysis of 500 to 650 of the donors. Correlated functional status among segregating V segments might reflect linkage disequilibrium, but an unknown experimental factor could not be ruled out. In a later analysis, TCR association rates were found to vary across HLA loci, with the most associated TCRs seen for DRB1 alleles and the fewest for HLA-C alleles. A cluster of highly shared sequence variants was judged likely to be a technical artifact of the sequencing pipeline. Compared with equally common non-associated chains, HLA-associated TCR beta chains in a later analysis were more clonally expanded and had lower generation probabilities. A later analysis found that most CMV-associated TCR beta chains appeared HLA-restricted, with HLA associations seemingly driven largely by CMV exposure. In a later genetic analysis, a missense DCLRE1C variant was associated with V-gene and J-gene trimming of TCR beta chains, and the association was replicated in an independent cohort. CMV serostatus was the only immune exposure information available for the cohort. A further reported finding was that TCR beta sequences accurately predicted the HLA-A and HLA-B alleles for most subjects in the first cohort. Some IMGT-functional V segments, including TRBV6-2 and TRBV6-3, could not be told apart with the 87-base-pair reads, so those segments were excluded. Several of the top co-occurrence clusters appeared to be linked to parvovirus B19, influenza, CMV and Epstein-Barr virus, according to a later analysis. Because some donors lacked HLA typing at each locus, the association tests relied only on the typed subset. According to the authors, the approach could potentially be generalized to other disease states and immunological phenotypes. In this cohort, only TCR beta chains were sequenced, and detectable features were limited by the absence of alpha or paired-chain data. Sequencing depth was assumed to be roughly uniform across donors in the presence/absence analyses, though that assumption may not hold.

In total, about 650 healthy bone marrow donors made up the cohort. At the time of sampling, every cohort member was nominally healthy, though immune exposures that went unrecorded were likely present. The donor tested CMV seronegative, placing the donor among the 350 to 400 seronegative members of the cohort. A peripheral blood sample was collected from each donor, and TCR beta sequencing was performed on peripheral blood mononuclear cells. The Qiagen DNeasy Blood Extraction Kit was used to extract genomic DNA from the blood cell samples. Trimmed from V: 3 bases; trimmed from J: 0 bases; junction bases lacking a gene match: 1. As encoded in the germline V gene (reference sequence), CDR1 is SGHNT while CDR2 is YYREEE. Taken from cysteine to phenylalanine, the CDR3 has 14 residues. Only the CDR3 DNA stays, 42 bases, in frame from base 1. The method was the immunoSEQ multiplex PCR assay. The multiplex PCR relied on a mix of 60 forward primers for TCR Vbeta segments and 13 reverse primers for TCR Jbeta segments. Amplification of the CDR3 region of rearranged TCR beta genes was performed with a multiplex PCR assay on genomic DNA. Amplified TCR beta libraries were sequenced as 87-base-pair reads on the Illumina HiSeq System. In the authors' own workflow: Across the 500 to 750 repertoires, a later analysis counted roughly 77 million unique TCR beta chains, approximately 12 million of which were shared by at least two donors. Raw reads were error-corrected and collapsed into unique sequences by a nearest-neighbor algorithm in which closely related sequences were merged to remove PCR and sequencing errors. V, D and J gene segments were assigned by aligning CDR3 sequences to IMGT reference sequences. For a sequence to be retained, a match of at least six nucleotides to both a V gene segment and a J gene segment was required. A rearrangement counted as productive if the CDR3 had no stop codons and remained in frame with V and J, and every other rearrangement counted as non-productive. Following IMGT convention, CDR3 was defined as the stretch from the second conserved V-encoded cysteine to the conserved J-encoded phenylalanine. The earlier analysis of 500 to 750 of the donors excluded any sequence lacking an unambiguous match to a single V gene segment. In an earlier analysis of 450 to 700 of the donors, V segments were called functional above 56.7% productive rearrangements and were called segregating when the between-donor standard deviation exceeded 5%. A statistical classification framework was built for diagnosing cytomegalovirus status from the catalog of TCR beta chain sequences. V and J gene assignment, in a later analysis, came from comparing TCR nucleotide sequences with IMGT/GENE-DB human TR gene sequences. A later analysis assigned CDR3 sequences and most-parsimonious VDJ recombination scenarios with the TCRdist pipeline. In a later analysis, every TCR beta chain was defined by the combination of its CDR3 amino acid sequence and its V-gene family, and reads without a unique V-gene family were dropped. As a way to deal with suspected cross-contamination and a sequencing artifact, a later analysis dropped approximately 590 nucleotide sequences that were highly shared and had low generation probability. A later analysis calculated a clonal expansion index for each public chain from normalized within-repertoire ranks of inferred template counts. In a later analysis, generation probabilities were computed using a VDJ recombination model fitted to out-of-frame rearrangements, and the results were checked against IGoR. In a later analysis, TCR-TCR, TCR-HLA and TCR-CMV co-occurrence was scored with hypergeometric tests, and a repertoire-size bias correction was applied to TCR pairs. To estimate false discovery rates, a later analysis permuted the HLA or CMV assignments 20 times. In a later analysis, co-occurring TCRs were grouped using DBSCAN, and TCRdist sequence similarity was added for clustering within HLA-allele-positive subsets. For co-occurrence clustering, repertoires with fewer than 30,000 or more than 120,000 public chains were excluded, along with four or five repertoires with anomalous nucleotide sharing. Drawn from immuneACCESS, this table holds only the in-frame rearrangements with V and J called that TCRdb kept. Clones are partly lost; checked studies trace under half to an unresolved V gene and leave the rest unexplained. V and J calls plus clone size are reproduced from that table; the DNA served to infer D and trimming. This sample is represented by some 130,000 clones; 80% of them were singletons. The ten largest account for 2.2% of the sample.

The sequence was obtained from a man aged 30-40 years in good health and CMV-seronegative. Sequenced sample: PBMCs. The V and J segments used are TRBV5-4 and TRBJ2-3; the junction holds 7 bases that match TRBD1. CDR3 sequence: CASSWGQSTDTQYF. DNA sequence: TGTGCCAGCAGCTGGGGACAGAGCACAGATACGCAGTATTTT.